This TCR beta chain was documented in a study of T-cell reconstitution after alpha-beta-depleted transplantation in children. The germline V gene has CDR1 SGHRS and CDR2 YFSETQ. V was shortened by 3 bases and J by 5 bases, with 12 bases between the two germline ends. This CDR3 contains 15 residues. Preparation of the TCRbeta library was carried out with unique molecular identifiers. TCRdb re-called the PCR reads with MiXCR, one entry per CDR3 protein. The table records about 540,000 distinct CDR3 sequences, 25% to 30% of them present only once. The study's findings and limits: When one year had passed after transplant, most T-cell counts and diversity came from newly produced T cells. Several hundred rapidly expanded clones from non-depleted graft cells reportedly supplied alpha-beta T cells about two months post-transplant.

This clonotype was found a few times. Its antigen is unknown. The receptor's source is a boy younger than two with Wiskott-Aldrich syndrome, due to receive a stem cell transplant. The chain employs TRBV5-1 and TRBJ1-6, with a possible D match to TRBD1 (5 bases). The input for sequencing was PBMCs, taken before TCRalphabeta/CD19-depleted stem cell transplant. Here the CDR3 reads CASSSTTENNSPLHF. The CDR3 coding sequence is TGCGCCAGCAGCTCCACGACAGAGAATAATTCACCCCTCCACTTT.